The TCR beta chain under discussion was sequenced for a study of CD8 T cells in Susac syndrome (dated by TCRdb to the late 2010s). General notes on the study: Repertoire sequencing was used to test whether CD8+ T cell activation and differentiation in Susac syndrome was antigen driven.

RNA was extracted with the RNeasy kit and about 0.5 to 1 ug was reverse transcribed using random hexamers. TCR beta CDR3 regions were amplified with the immunoSEQ multiplex PCR assay covering 54 Vbeta and 13 Jbeta segments. To correct PCR amplification bias, a synthetic template baseline was used for both primer optimization and computational correction. The study's own analysis went as follows. Reads were annotated to V, D and J genes according to IMGT and were analyzed with immunoSEQ Analyzer, with only productive sequences retained. To calculate clonality, Shannon entropy was normalized by log2 of the number of productive unique sequences and then subtracted from one. For each patient and control, public and private clones were evaluated within the 100 most prevalent clones. Susac-specific clones were defined as absent from healthy and MS cohorts, about 1,100 published viral clones and other ImmuneACCESS disease sequences. Using fastp at Q25 and MiXCR, TCRdb reprocessed the public reads and kept productive beta chains. Rows with one shared CDR3 protein collapse into an entry with the most common genes and DNA. The V and J calls come from TCRdb's annotation, not from the publication. The sample table shows roughly 180,000 distinct CDR3 sequences, and about 95% are seen once. The leading ten clones occupy 0.085% to 0.11% of the sample.

From the germline V gene (reference sequence), CDR1 is SEHNR and CDR2 is FQNEAQ. Clipping removes 3 bases from V and 5 bases from J, with 13 as the unmatched junction base count. From cysteine to phenylalanine, the CDR3 is 17 amino acids long. Only the CDR3 DNA is retained, 51 bases long and in frame from the first base. Concerning this clonotype itself: Its antigen remains undetermined. No base quality information exists; no much larger clone differs at one position.

Beyond this particular receptor, the publication reports: The TCR sequencing and HLA analysis was acknowledged to have included a relatively small number of individuals.

Peripheral blood CD8+ and CD4+ T cells from healthy donors, Susac syndrome patients and multiple sclerosis patients were profiled using high-throughput TCR beta sequencing. Healthy donors were included as age- and sex-matched controls. Bulk CD8+ and CD4+ T cells were purified magnetically by negative isolation, whereas CD8+ TEMRA cells were enriched by FACS. Blood was drawn into EDTA tubes, processed within 24 hours, and PBMCs were isolated by density gradient centrifugation. PBMCs destined for TCR sequencing were cryopreserved in liquid nitrogen and later thawed in a 37 °C water bath. A purity of at least 90% was achieved for sorted or isolated CD4+, CD8+ and CD8+ TEMRA cells.

Source material: CD4+ T cells from PBMCs. This clonotype was obtained from a human donor in good health. Recombination connected TRBV7-9 to TRBJ2-5, with TRBD1 matching 9 junction bases. The nucleotides read TGTGCCAGCAGCTTTGGACAGGGGTTGGGCAGGTGGGAGACCCAGTACTTC. Its protein is CASSFGQGLGRWETQYF.